Reported below is one TCR beta chain. From the RT-PCR reads, TCRdb called clonotypes with MiXCR, one entry per CDR3 protein. This table has about 700,000 distinct CDR3 sequences, more than 13% appearing once. This CDR3 is 16 amino acids long. The V segment lost 5 bases and the J segment 2 bases; nucleotides outside the gene matches: 6. Germline V gene sequence: CDR1 SGHDN, CDR2 FVKESK. This sequence originates from a female donor in good health, serving as a healthy control. Sequenced sample: memory CD4+ T cells from blood. The chain has TRBV14 and TRBJ1-2, with 12 positions matching TRBD1. The CDR3, as DNA: TGTGCCAGCAGCATGGGACAGGGGGCCTTCAACTATGGCTACACCTTC. Its translation: CASSMGQGAFNYGYTF. Full variable domain (missing parts from reference TRBV14 and TRBJ1-2): EAGVTQFPSHSVIEKGQTVTLRCDPISGHDNLYWYRRVMGKEIKFLLHFVKESKQDESGMPNNRFLAERTGGTYSTLKVQPAELEDSGVYFCASSMGQGAFNYGYTFGSGTRLTVV.